This is a list of T cell receptor beta chains from one sample in a study of PD-L1 blockade in urothelial cancer. The assay was immunoSEQ multiplex PCR, and TCRdb's table has in-frame clones only and misses some. The sample holds around 130,000 clones; around 85% are singletons and the top ten take 2.5% to 4%. The sequencing used PBMCs, collected around atezolizumab (anti-PD-L1) treatment. These receptor sequences come from a man aged 45-60 years with urothelial cancer. Both conserved end residues are part of each CDR3. A D gene is named only where the DNA matches it firmly. Clone size is given for some rows only: seen once, a few or many times, or a class if the clone is expanded.

>TRBJ2-7|.|.|TRBV7-9
CASSLEIVAYEQYF
TGTGCCAGCAGCTTAGAGATAGTGGCCTACGAGCAGTACTTC
>TRBJ2-3|.|.|TRBV28
CASSFPRRITDTQYF
TGTGCCAGCAGTTTCCCCCGGCGGATCACAGATACGCAGTATTTT
>TRBJ1-1|.|TRBD1|TRBV7-9
CASSLTQGAGTEAFF
TGTGCCAGCAGCTTAACACAGGGGGCCGGTACTGAAGCTTTCTTT
>TRBJ1-6|.|.|TRBV6-5
CASSYSSSDSPLHF
TGTGCCAGCAGTTACAGCTCGTCTGATTCACCCCTCCACTTT
>TRBJ2-7|.|TRBD1|TRBV11-1
CASSHRDRAYEQYF
TGTGCCAGCAGCCACCGGGACAGGGCGTACGAGCAGTACTTC
>TRBJ1-1|.|.|TRBV27
CASSLVGDYTEAFF
TGTGCCAGCAGTTTAGTCGGAGATTACACTGAAGCTTTCTTT
>TRBJ2-1|.|.|TRBV18
CASSLGGLGNEQFF
TGTGCCAGCTCTTTAGGGGGTTTGGGCAATGAGCAGTTCTTC
>TRBJ2-7|.|TRBD2|TRBV27
CASSWGGTSDSYEQYF
TGTGCCAGCAGTTGGGGCGGGACTAGCGATTCCTACGAGCAGTACTTC
>TRBJ2-7|.|TRBD1|TRBV6-6
CASTRGTGLYEQYF
TGTGCCAGCACCAGGGGGACAGGTCTCTACGAGCAGTACTTC
>TRBJ2-2|.|.|TRBV28
CARMPRGASTGELFF
TGTGCCAGGATGCCTCGGGGGGCGAGCACCGGGGAGCTGTTTTTT
>TRBJ2-6|.|TRBD1|TRBV5-1
CASSTHRGSSGANVLTF
TGCGCCAGCAGCACTCACAGGGGAAGCTCTGGGGCCAACGTCCTGACTTTC
>TRBJ2-6|.|.|TRBV27
CASTGSGANVLTF
TGTGCCAGCACGGGGTCAGGGGCCAACGTCCTGACTTTC
>TRBJ2-1|.|.|TRBV6-1
CASIGRTYNEQFF
TGTGCCAGCATAGGGAGGACGTACAATGAGCAGTTCTTC
>TRBJ2-2|.|TRBD2|TRBV6-5
CASSQSGTNTGELFF
TGTGCCAGCAGCCAAAGCGGGACGAACACCGGGGAGCTGTTTTTT
>TRBJ2-5|once|.|TRBV7-3
CASSLTGTSEATQYF
TGTGCCAGCAGCTTAACCGGGACTTCTGAAGCGACCCAGTACTTC
>TRBJ1-3|.|TRBD1|TRBV25-1
CASSDTGASGNTIYF
TGTGCCAGCAGCGATACAGGGGCCTCTGGAAACACCATATATTTT
>TRBJ1-1|.|.|TRBV28
CASRGGVYTEAFF
TGTGCCAGCAGGGGTGGAGTCTACACTGAAGCTTTCTTT
>TRBJ1-5|once|TRBD1|TRBV23-1
CASVGQGAFPPSNQPQHF
TGCGCCAGCGTGGGACAGGGGGCTTTTCCCCCTAGCAATCAGCCCCAGCATTTT
>TRBJ1-5|.|.|TRBV7-9
CASSLSGGNQPQHF
TGTGCCAGCAGCTTAAGCGGCGGCAATCAGCCCCAGCATTTT
>TRBJ1-6|.|TRBD1|TRBV4-1
CASSQGETGFSPLHF
TGCGCCAGCAGCCAAGGAGAGACAGGGTTTTCACCCCTCCACTTT
>TRBJ1-1|.|.|TRBV6-1
CASSVHTGPPEAFF
TGTGCCAGCAGTGTCCACACAGGGCCTCCTGAAGCTTTCTTT
>TRBJ1-2|.|TRBD1|TRBV6-6
CASRGGQGNYGYTF
TGTGCCAGCAGGGGGGGACAGGGAAACTATGGCTACACCTTC
>TRBJ2-1|.|.|TRBV30
CAWRKTGGSYNEQFF
TGTGCCTGGAGGAAAACGGGGGGCTCATACAATGAGCAGTTCTTC
>TRBJ2-1|.|.|TRBV9
CASSVALEEQFF
TGTGCCAGCAGCGTAGCTCTGGAGGAGCAGTTCTTC
>TRBJ2-2|.|.|TRBV5-1
CASSLRDPGELFF
TGCGCCAGCAGCTTGCGGGATCCCGGGGAGCTGTTTTTT
>TRBJ1-4|.|.|TRBV28
CASSLLQGIREKLFF
TGTGCCAGCAGTTTACTTCAGGGGATTCGGGAAAAACTGTTTTTT
>TRBJ2-7|.|.|TRBV11-1
CASSVRGGTSEQYF
TGTGCCAGCAGCGTGCGGGGCGGGACGTCGGAGCAGTACTTC
>TRBJ2-3|.|.|TRBV6-5
CASSYANTGKDTQYF
TGTGCCAGCAGTTACGCTAACACAGGGAAAGATACGCAGTATTTT
>TRBJ2-5|.|.|TRBV19
CASSIGSQETQYF
TGTGCCAGTAGTATTGGCAGCCAAGAGACCCAGTACTTC